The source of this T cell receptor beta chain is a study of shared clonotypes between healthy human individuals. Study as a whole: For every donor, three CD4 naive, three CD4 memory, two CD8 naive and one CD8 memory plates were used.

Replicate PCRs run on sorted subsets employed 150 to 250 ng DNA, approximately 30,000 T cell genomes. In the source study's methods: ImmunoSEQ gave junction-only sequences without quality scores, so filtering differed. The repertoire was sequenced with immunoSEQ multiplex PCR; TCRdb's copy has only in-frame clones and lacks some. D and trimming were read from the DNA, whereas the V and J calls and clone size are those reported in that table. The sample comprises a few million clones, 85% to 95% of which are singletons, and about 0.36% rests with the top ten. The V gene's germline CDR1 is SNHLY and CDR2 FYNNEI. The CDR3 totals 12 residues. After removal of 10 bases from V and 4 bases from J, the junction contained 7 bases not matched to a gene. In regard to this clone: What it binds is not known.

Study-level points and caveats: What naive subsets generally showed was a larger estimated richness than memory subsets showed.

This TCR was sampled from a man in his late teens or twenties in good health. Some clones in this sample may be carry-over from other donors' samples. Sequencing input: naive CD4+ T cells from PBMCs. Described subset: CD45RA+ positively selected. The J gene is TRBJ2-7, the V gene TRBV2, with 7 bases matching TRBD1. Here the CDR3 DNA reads TGTGCCACGCACGACAGGGTTTACGAGCAGTACTTC. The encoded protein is CATHDRVYEQYF.